The next 21 T cell receptor beta chains were all read from a single sample in a study of beta chain features in type 1 diabetes (dated by TCRdb to between 2018 and 2020). Their cognate antigens are unknown. The library was built by means of the immunoSEQ multiplex PCR assay. The entire amount of isolated RNA was reverse transcribed using the High Capacity cDNA Reverse Transcription Kit, so the sequenced TCRB transcripts were expressed ones. This immuneACCESS table, as held by TCRdb, lists in-frame sequences with V and J called but not all clones. Of the missing ones, under half trace to an unresolved V gene in checked studies; the others have no known cause. The sample data list around 690,000 clones, and 12% of these were observed just once. The top ten clonotypes cover around 0.12% of the sample. The study at large found these results: A moderate but significant shortening of TCRB CDR3 length was observed in type 1 diabetes patients in all four CD4+ subsets.

Sequenced input: naive CD4+ T cells from blood. The cell subset or site label for this specimen denotes: true naive CD4+ T cells. These receptors came from a man aged 25-45 years with type 1 diabetes.

V is TRBV19 and J is TRBJ1-1, with D maybe TRBD1 (6 bases). CDR3 length equals 12 residues. Germline V gene sequence: CDR1 LNHDA, CDR2 SQIVND (reference sequence). Trimming stripped 3 bases from V and 8 bases from J, with 10 bases between. The CDR3 reads CASSIGGGEAFF. CDR3 nucleotides: TGTGCCAGTAGTATTGGAGGGGGAGAAGCTTTCTTT.

V and J are TRBV10-3 and TRBJ1-2; unclear D gene. Trimming shortened V by 0 bases and J by 8 bases, and 13 bases separated the two germline ends. The CDR3 is 14 residues long. The germline gives CDR1 ENHRY, CDR2 SYGVKD. The CDR3 DNA follows: TGTGCCATCAGTGAGTCGTCGGGTACGCCGGGCTACACCTTC. Translating it yields CAISESSGTPGYTF.

This clone has more than one count but fewer than ten. The chain links TRBV5-1 to TRBJ2-1; TRBD1 is a possible D gene (6 bases). Trimming left V 5 bases short and J 8 bases short, with 23 bases between. This CDR3 region has 16 residues. The germline gives CDR1 SGHRS, CDR2 YFSETQ. Here the CDR3 DNA reads TGCGCCAGCAGTCGGGACGACAGGCCCAAGCGCTATGAGCAGTTCTTC. Translated: CASSRDDRPKRYEQFF.

This clone was counted only a few times. J is TRBJ1-1 and V is TRBV5-6; D is ambiguous. V lost 2 bases, J lost 0 bases, and 17 bases lay in between. The CDR3 covers 17 residues. The V gene's germline CDR1 is SGHDT and CDR2 YYEEEE. CDR3 residues: CASSFIGNSIVNTEAFF. The CDR3, as DNA: TGTGCCAGCAGCTTCATCGGTAATTCTATAGTGAACACTGAAGCTTTCTTT.

This clone occurred a few times. V is TRBV14 and J is TRBJ1-2, with D unclear. CDR3 length: 15 residues. CDR1 SGHDN and CDR2 FVKESK come from the germline V gene. The V end lost 6 bases, the J end lost 0 bases, and 14 bases lay between the germline ends. CDR3 sequence: CASSTSRFTNYGYTF. The CDR3 bases are TGTGCCAGCAGTACCAGCCGCTTTACTAACTATGGCTACACCTTC.

V is TRBV5-4 and J is TRBJ2-5, with D perhaps matching TRBD1 (5 bases). The CDR3 covers 14 residues. From germline, CDR1 is SGHNT and CDR2 YYREEE (reference sequence). Trimming left V 9 bases short and J 2 bases short, with 17 bases between. CDR3 in DNA: TGTGCCATTACGCCAGGGCAAAGGCAAGAGACCCAGTACTTC. This gives the protein CAITPGQRQETQYF.

The rearrangement joins TRBV7-2 to TRBJ2-7; D remains unclear. The V gene lost 5 bases and the J gene lost 2 bases, with 10 bases spanning the gap. The length of the CDR3 is 13 residues. The germline gives CDR1 SGHTA, CDR2 FQGNSA. The DNA of the CDR3 is TGTGCCAGCAGCCTTCTTGGGACCTACGAGCAGTACTTC. Protein product: CASSLLGTYEQYF.

Note on this clone: Sequence at one end of the junction differs from germline and may be a read error. The chain carries TRBV7-7 and TRBJ2-5; TRBD2 agrees at 12 bases. The CDR3 loop spans 15 amino acids. Germline V gene lookup returns CDR1 SSHAT and CDR2 FNYEAQ (reference sequence). The CDR3 loop is CASSSGLAGRETQYF. CDR3 nucleotides: TGTGCTAGCAGCTCAGGACTAGCGGGGAGAGAGACCCAGTACTTC.

The genes are TRBV6-1 and TRBJ2-7, with D possibly matching TRBD2 (6 bases). The V and J ends lost 5 bases and 3 bases respectively, with 14 bases between them. The germline gives CDR1 MNHNS, CDR2 SASEGT. This CDR3 has 14 residues. CDR3 nucleotides: TGTGCCAGCAGTCGAACGGGGGAAGGCTACGAGCAGTACTTC. Residues: CASSRTGEGYEQYF.

The chain is built from TRBV5-1 and TRBJ2-5; D not certain. The CDR3 contains 16 residues. Germline CDR1 reads SGHRS; CDR2 reads YFSETQ. V was shortened by 0 bases and J by 3 bases, with 15 bases between the two germline ends. CDR3 sequence reads: CASSLGDRGRKETQYF. The CDR3 coding sequence is TGCGCCAGCAGCTTGGGGGATCGCGGTAGGAAAGAGACCCAGTACTTC.

The rearrangement joins TRBV9 to TRBJ2-3, with 12 bases lining up with TRBD2. The ends lost 3 bases at V and 4 bases at J; junction bases unmatched: 6. The CDR3 totals 16 residues. CDR1 and CDR2 from the germline V gene are SGDLS and YYNGEE. The CDR3, as DNA: TGTGCCAGCAGCGCTAGCGGGGGGGCTAGCTCAGATACGCAGTATTTT. It is translated as CASSASGGASSDTQYF.

This clone was picked up a small number of times. The chain employs TRBV5-1 and TRBJ2-5; a possible D gene is TRBD2 (6 bases). Germline V gene data show CDR1 as SGHRS and CDR2 as YFSETQ. This CDR3 region has 15 residues. V lost 0 bases, J lost 5 bases, and 14 bases lay in between. The CDR3 bases are TGCGCCAGCAGCTTGGATGGAGGGGTTTGGGAGACCCAGTACTTC. It codes for CASSLDGGVWETQYF.

The chain is built from TRBV7-6 and TRBJ2-2; TRBD2 might be the D (6 bases). CDR1 SGHVS and CDR2 FNYEAQ come from the germline V gene. The CDR3 extends over 16 amino acids. V was pared by 3 bases and J by 3 bases, with 14 bases between. The CDR3 protein is CASSLTGRGDTGELFF. The DNA of the CDR3 is TGTGCCAGCAGCTTGACTGGGCGGGGAGACACCGGGGAGCTGTTTTTT.

Points on this clone: The sample has other DNA sequences that encode this CDR3 too. The DNA for the CDR3 is TGTGCCAGTAGTATAGATCGGGGAAAACTGTTTTTT. Amino acid sequence: CASSIDRGKLFF. The chain joins TRBV19 to TRBJ1-4; unclear D gene. CDR1 and CDR2 from the germline V gene are LNHDA and SQIVND (reference sequence). The CDR3 is 12 residues long. The ends were cut back, 0 bases at V and 10 bases at J, with 6 bases in the middle.

The J gene is TRBJ1-2, the V gene TRBV2, with 8 bases matching TRBD1. Germline CDR1 SNHLY, CDR2 FYNNEI. J was trimmed by 3 bases and V by 6 bases; bases with no gene match: 6. The CDR3 totals 14 residues. The CDR3: CASRRQGSHYGYTF. CDR3 nucleotides: TGTGCCAGCAGGAGACAGGGGTCTCACTATGGCTACACCTTC.

The V gene is TRBV4-1, the J gene TRBJ2-1, with 9 bases fitting TRBD2. CDR1 MGHRA and CDR2 YSYEKL come from the germline V gene. This CDR3 comprises 16 residues. Losses at the gene ends were 0 bases for V and 3 bases for J; bases not matched to a gene: 3. The CDR3 protein is CASSQEPSGDYNEQFF. DNA for the CDR3: TGCGCCAGCAGCCAAGAGCCTAGCGGGGACTACAATGAGCAGTTCTTC.

This sequence joins TRBV4-1 and TRBJ1-3; tentatively, D is TRBD1 (6 bases). V was pared by 1 base and J by 3 bases, with 16 bases between. The CDR3 is 17 amino acids. Germline loops: CDR1 MGHRA, CDR2 YSYEKL. CDR3 DNA sequence: TGCGCCAGCAGCCAAGTCTGGGCGACAGGAGTTGGAAACACCATATATTTT. Translated: CASSQVWATGVGNTIYF.

This clone was seen a handful of times. The CDR3 loop is CASSSPGTEEKLFF. CDR3 in DNA: TGTGCCAGCTCATCTCCTGGGACAGAGGAAAAACTGTTTTTT. The rearrangement links TRBV18 to TRBJ1-4; 7 nucleotides align to TRBD1. The CDR3 has 14 amino acids. From germline, CDR1 is KGHSH and CDR2 LQKENI. The trim removed 5 bases at V and 8 bases at J, leaving 8 bases unmatched.

The V and J genes are TRBV5-1 and TRBJ1-6, with unresolved D. CDR3 length equals 14 residues. The V gene's germline CDR1 is SGHRS and CDR2 YFSETQ. The V gene lost 2 bases and the J gene lost 8 bases, with 11 bases spanning the gap. The CDR3 region has the DNA TGCGCCAGCAGCTTAGGAGGTTCAGATTCACCCCTCCACTTT. Its translation is CASSLGGSDSPLHF.

This clone occurred once. The rearrangement links TRBV11-2 to TRBJ1-1; D may be TRBD1 (5 bases). V lost 1 base, J lost 0 bases, and 9 bases lay in between. Germline CDR1 is SGHAT and CDR2 is FQNNGV. The CDR3 consists of 15 residues. Here the CDR3 DNA reads TGTGCCAGCAGCTTAGGAACAGGATTGAACACTGAAGCTTTCTTT. Translated: CASSLGTGLNTEAFF.

This clone was found a few times. The V gene is TRBV11-2, the J gene TRBJ2-7; 9 bases match TRBD1. Germline V gives CDR1 SGHAT, CDR2 FQNNGV. The V gene end was trimmed by 0 bases and the J gene end by 4 bases; junction bases not matched to a gene: 4. The CDR3 covers 15 residues. As DNA, the CDR3 is TGTGCCAGCAGCTTAGAAGGGACAGGGAAATACGAGCAGTACTTC. This translates into CASSLEGTGKYEQYF.